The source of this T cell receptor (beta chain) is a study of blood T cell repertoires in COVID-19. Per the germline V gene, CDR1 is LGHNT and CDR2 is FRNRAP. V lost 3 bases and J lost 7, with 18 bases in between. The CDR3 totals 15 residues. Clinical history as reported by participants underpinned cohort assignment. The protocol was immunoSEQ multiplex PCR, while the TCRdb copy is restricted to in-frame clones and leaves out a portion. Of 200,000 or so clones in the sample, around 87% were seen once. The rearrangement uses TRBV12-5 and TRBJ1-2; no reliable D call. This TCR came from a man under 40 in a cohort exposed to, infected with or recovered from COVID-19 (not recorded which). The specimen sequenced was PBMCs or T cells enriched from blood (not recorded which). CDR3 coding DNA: TGTGCTAGTGGTTTTTACGAGGAGCCGGATTCTGGCTACACCTTC. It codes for CASGFYEEPDSGYTF.